These 3 T cell receptor beta chains were sequenced from one sample in a study of blood T cell repertoires in COVID-19 (dated by TCRdb to the early 2020s). Library preparation employed the immunoSEQ multiplex PCR assay. In its TCRdb copy, this immuneACCESS table keeps in-frame sequences only and misses some clones. Where compared with another copy, unresolved V genes explain less than half of these, and the others have no known cause. This sample gives around 110,000 clones in total; just under 80% of them show up just once. The ten largest clonotypes hold 16% of the sample. Input material: peripheral blood. The receptors shown here come from a man between 60 and 70 years old with active or convalescent COVID-19.

This chain connects TRBV9 to TRBJ2-1, with 10 bases aligning to TRBD2. With 3 bases clipped from V and 9 bases from J, the junction kept 6 bases outside the gene matches. The V gene's germline CDR1 is SGDLS and CDR2 YYNGEE. The CDR3 extends over 14 amino acids. The CDR3 region is CASSAGTSVGEQFF. The DNA for the CDR3 is TGTGCCAGCAGCGCCGGGACTAGCGTCGGTGAGCAGTTCTTC.

V and J are TRBV7-3 and TRBJ1-1, with 7 nucleotides matching TRBD1. With V trimmed by 2 bases and J by 4 bases, 4 bases remained unmatched. Germline V gene sequence: CDR1 SGHTA, CDR2 FQGTGA. This CDR3 contains 14 residues. The CDR3 DNA follows: TGTGCCAGCAGCTTATCACAGGGGACCACTGAAGCTTTCTTT. This sequence encodes CASSLSQGTTEAFF.

This chain uses TRBV7-9 with TRBJ1-1, with no clear D. Trimming removed 3 bases from V and 4 bases from J, with 15 bases in between. Germline V lookup: CDR1 SEHNR, CDR2 FQNEAQ (reference sequence). The CDR3 sequence is 15 residues long. The CDR3 sequence: CASSLVRVMSTEAFF. Here the CDR3 DNA reads TGTGCCAGCAGCTTGGTCCGGGTGATGAGCACTGAAGCTTTCTTT. The full variable domain, in which reference TRBV7-9 and TRBJ1-1 provide the parts outside the CDR3, is DTGVSQNPRHKITKRGQNVTFRCDPISEHNRLYWYRQTLGQGPEFLTYFQNEAQLEKSRLLSDRFSAERPKGSFSTLEIQRTEQGDSAMYLCASSLVRVMSTEAFFGQGTRLTVV.